This TCR beta chain stems from a study of blood T cell repertoires in COVID-19. In the study overall: The origin of the acute and convalescent COVID-19 samples was the United States, Italy and Spain. From T cells, B-cell-depleted T cells, or PBMCs came the material, which was cDNA or gDNA.

CDR1 SGHVS and CDR2 FQNEAQ come from the germline V gene. The V gene end was trimmed by 9 bases and the J gene end by 5 bases; junction bases not matched to a gene: 9. This CDR3 region has 14 residues. In the original processing: Estimation of nucleated cell counts relied on the amplification of reference gene primers. The table came from immunoSEQ multiplex PCR; TCRdb's copy has only in-frame clones and leaves some out. Clone size and the V and J calls come from that table; the DNA yielded D and trimming. The table has a few hundred thousand clones, approximately 82% seen once. The source material was peripheral blood. The receptor comes from a human donor in a cohort sampled during active COVID-19. The chain recombines TRBV7-8 with TRBJ2-3; 9 bases line up with TRBD2. CDR3 bases: TGTGCCAGTACCGGGGCGGGAGGGAAAGATACGCAGTATTTT. It translates to CASTGAGGKDTQYF.